The 12 T cell receptor beta chains reported below all come from one sample, sequenced in a study of shared clonotypes between healthy human individuals. The method was immunoSEQ multiplex PCR; TCRdb's version includes in-frame clones alone and lacks a portion of them. The data show fewer than 650,000 clones, with around three quarters seen just once and around 12% held by the top ten. Sequencing was performed on PBMCs. All receptors come from a middle-aged woman in good health. Some clones in this sample may be carry-over from other donors' samples.

The chain employs TRBV6-1 and TRBJ2-5; D may be TRBD1 or TRBD2 (5 bases each). This CDR3 is built from 15 residues. Looked up from germline, CDR1 is MNHNS and CDR2 is SASEGT. Deletions cut 0 bases from V and 5 bases from J, with 13 bases between. CDR3 region: CASSEAGGAWETQYF. DNA for the CDR3: TGTGCCAGCAGTGAAGCTGGGGGAGCATGGGAGACCCAGTACTTC.

This clone was seen more than once but under ten times. The chain has TRBV7-2 and TRBJ2-5; D may be TRBD1 (6 bases). CDR3 length: 18 amino acids. Trimming stripped 2 bases from V and 5 bases from J, with 24 bases between. Germline V gene lookup returns CDR1 SGHTA and CDR2 FQGNSA. The CDR3 loop is CASSLFRKSTGSRETQYF. CDR3 in DNA: TGTGCCAGCAGCTTATTTCGCAAGAGTACAGGGTCCCGGGAGACCCAGTACTTC.

This chain uses TRBV28 with TRBJ2-5, with 7 bases lining up with TRBD2. Unmatched junction bases numbered 8, after V lost 5 bases and J lost 2 bases. Germline V CDR1 and CDR2: MDHEN, SYDVKM. CDR3 length: 15 amino acids. The CDR3 DNA reads TGTGCCAGCAGTCCCCCTGGGAGGGGTCAAGAGACCCAGTACTTC. Protein sequence: CASSPPGRGQETQYF.

The rearrangement joins TRBV27 to TRBJ2-7; TRBD2 aligns across 9 bases. The junction had 5 bases not matched to a gene; V was cut back by 2 bases and J by 6 bases. Looked up from germline, CDR1 is MNHEY and CDR2 is SMNVEV (reference sequence). This CDR3 contains 14 residues. The CDR3 sequence is CASSLVAGGPEQYF. CDR3 nucleotides: TGTGCCAGCAGTTTAGTGGCGGGAGGGCCCGAGCAGTACTTC.

This clone was seen a single time. The chain employs TRBV5-4 and TRBJ2-1; D could derive from TRBD1 or TRBD2 (5 bases each). Germline loops: CDR1 SGHNT, CDR2 YYREEE (reference sequence). CDR3 length equals 11 residues. The V end lost 4 bases, the J end lost 8 bases, and 7 bases lay between the germline ends. CDR3 nucleotides: TGTGCCAGCAGCGGGGGTGATGAGCAGTTCTTC. Amino acids: CASSGGDEQFF.

As concerns this clone: This may stem from a read error, because a much larger clone lies one nucleotide away. Other DNA sequences within the sample encode an identical CDR3. This chain uses TRBV30 with TRBJ1-1; D is undetermined. Trimming left V 2 bases short and J 4 bases short, with 11 bases between. The CDR3 loop spans 13 amino acids. In germline, CDR1 is GTSNPN, CDR2 SVGIG (reference sequence). This CDR3 is CAWSRQEGTEAFF. DNA of the CDR3: TGTGCCTGGAGTCGGCAAGAGGGCACTGAAGCTTTCTTT.

The rearrangement joins TRBV28 to TRBJ1-4; no clear D. Germline CDR1 MDHEN, CDR2 SYDVKM. The germline V and J ends were trimmed by 8 bases and 3 bases, with 13 bases remaining between them. The length of the CDR3 is 14 residues. The CDR3 here is CASGDRGANEKLFF. The CDR3 DNA reads TGTGCCAGCGGTGACCGCGGGGCTAATGAAAAACTGTTTTTT.

The genes are TRBV30 and TRBJ2-5, with 9 bases aligning to TRBD1. CDR1 is GTSNPN, CDR2 SVGIG, per germline (reference sequence). V was pared by 1 base and J by 3 bases, with 3 bases of the junction left unmatched. This CDR3 is built from 14 residues. The CDR3 here is CAWSGRQGEETQYF. CDR3 DNA: TGTGCCTGGAGTGGCCGACAGGGGGAAGAGACCCAGTACTTC.

As to this clone: A read error may explain this, as a much larger clone is one base away. The conserved phenylalanine or tryptophan is not found at the CDR3 terminus, so this likely reflects a read error. The genes are TRBV30 and TRBJ2-7; D uncertain. Germline V gives CDR1 GTSNPN, CDR2 SVGIG (reference sequence). The CDR3 is made up of 11 amino acids. V dropped 2 bases and J dropped 6 bases, with 8 bases sitting between them. CDR3 amino acids: CAWSSPGEQYL. The CDR3 nucleotides read TGTGCCTGGAGTAGCCCGGGCGAGCAGTACCTC.

The chain is built from TRBV5-6 and TRBJ1-5; maybe TRBD1 (6 bases). Trimming took off 6 bases at V and 5 bases at J, with 18 bases between the two ends. Germline-derived CDR1 and CDR2 are SGHDT and YYEEEE. This CDR3 is 15 amino acids long. The CDR3 bases are TGTGCCAGCACCAGCTTTGGGACATGGGATCAGCCCCAGCATTTT. Translated, it gives CASTSFGTWDQPQHF.

V usage is TRBV4-1 and J usage is TRBJ1-1; 7 positions match TRBD1. There are 17 residues in the CDR3. Germline V CDR1 and CDR2: MGHRA, YSYEKL. The V segment lost 0 bases and the J segment 5 bases; nucleotides outside the gene matches: 12. DNA of the CDR3: TGCGCCAGCAGCCAAGATGCAGGGGGATGGGGGCGGACTGAAGCTTTCTTT. This encodes CASSQDAGGWGRTEAFF.

About this clone: The junction and the germline gene differ at one end; a read error may be behind it. The chain combines TRBV11-2 with TRBJ2-1, with 11 nucleotides matching TRBD2. The CDR3 covers 14 residues. From germline, CDR1 is SGHAT and CDR2 FQNNGV. The CDR3 loop is CASSLLLAGGPLIF. The DNA for the CDR3 is TGTGCCAGCAGCTTGCTATTAGCGGGAGGGCCTCTGATCTTC.